These T cell receptor beta chains were read from a single sample in a study of blood T cell repertoires in COVID-19. Produced via immunoSEQ multiplex PCR; TCRdb's table is partial and in-frame only. The data show about 220,000 clones, less than 85% seen once. Sequenced material: peripheral blood. All receptors derive from a woman over 75 with acute or convalescent COVID-19. The CDR3 runs from the conserved cysteine through the conserved F or W. A D gene is named only where the DNA matches it firmly. Not all rows give a size; the values are once, few, many and, for expanded clones, a class.

CASSYTFTGGNSEAFF TGTGCCAGCAGTTACACATTCACCGGCGGGAACTCTGAAGCTTTCTTT TRBV6-5 - - TRBJ1-1
CAIAGTGGSGELFF TGTGCCATCGCCGGGACAGGGGGGTCTGGGGAGCTGTTTTTT TRBV10-3 - TRBD1 TRBJ2-2
CASSSTGTSGREQFF TGTGCCAGCAGCAGCACCGGGACTAGCGGAAGGGAGCAGTTCTTC TRBV5-5 - TRBD2 TRBJ2-1
CASSPVGGRNTEAFF TGTGCCAGCAGCCCCGTGGGAGGGAGGAACACTGAAGCTTTCTTT TRBV7-2 - - TRBJ1-1
CASTVGLAGTQYF TGTGCCAGCACTGTGGGACTAGCTGGGACCCAGTACTTC TRBV6-5 - TRBD2 TRBJ2-5
CASRYGTGIESKQYF TGCGCCAGCAGATATGGGACAGGGATAGAGTCCAAGCAGTATTTT TRBV5-1 - TRBD1 TRBJ2-3
CATSIRQVSYEQYF TGTGCCACCAGCATCCGACAGGTCTCCTACGAGCAGTACTTC TRBV15 few - TRBJ2-7
CASSISGPGNTIYF TGTGCCAGTAGTATATCTGGGCCTGGAAACACCATATATTTT TRBV19 - - TRBJ1-3
CASSQERRDTQYF TGCGCCAGCAGCCAAGAGCGGAGGGATACGCAGTATTTT TRBV4-3 few - TRBJ2-3
CASGGDRINGELFF TGTGCCAGCGGTGGGGACAGGATAAACGGGGAGCTGTTTTTT TRBV2 - TRBD1 TRBJ2-2
CASSHGRVASEKLFF TGTGCCAGCAGCCATGGCAGGGTAGCCAGTGAAAAACTGTTTTTT TRBV3-1/TRBV3-2 - - TRBJ1-4
CASSLDPGQGITNYGYTF TGCGCCAGCAGCTTGGATCCGGGACAGGGAATAACTAACTATGGCTACACCTTC TRBV5-1 - TRBD1 TRBJ1-2
CASSRNRGVEQYF TGTGCCAGCAGTCGAAACAGGGGCGTCGAGCAGTACTTC TRBV12-3/TRBV12-4 - TRBD1 TRBJ2-7
CASSIRGGAYSNQPQHF TGTGCCAGTAGTATTCGAGGGGGGGCATATAGCAATCAGCCCCAGCATTTT TRBV19 once - TRBJ1-5
CASSQERGNQPQHF TGTGCCAGCAGCCAAGAAAGGGGGAATCAGCCCCAGCATTTT TRBV4-2 - - TRBJ1-5
CASSIRQGVGYGYTF TGTGCCAGTAGTATCAGGCAGGGCGTCGGCTATGGCTACACCTTC TRBV19 - - TRBJ1-2
CASSQDIYSNQPQHF TGTGCCAGCAGCCAAGATATTTATAGCAATCAGCCCCAGCATTTT TRBV3-1/TRBV3-2 - - TRBJ1-5
CASRGQGDQPQHF TGTGCCAGTAGGGGACAGGGGGATCAGCCCCAGCATTTT TRBV19 once TRBD1 TRBJ1-5
CATASSQGANYGYTF TGTGCCACTGCCTCCTCGCAGGGGGCTAACTATGGCTACACCTTC TRBV19 - TRBD1 TRBJ1-2
CASSFRGRSYEQYF TGTGCCAGCAGTTTCAGGGGGCGCTCGTACGAGCAGTACTTC TRBV27 - TRBD1 TRBJ2-7
CASSPQGLAGRNEQFF TGCGCCAGCAGCCCGCAAGGACTAGCGGGGCGCAATGAGCAGTTCTTC TRBV5-1 - TRBD2 TRBJ2-1
CASSAGQSNYGYTF TGTGCCAGCAGTGCGGGACAGTCTAACTATGGCTACACCTTC TRBV28 - TRBD1 TRBJ1-2
CATQLREANYGYTF TGTGCCACCCAACTCCGGGAAGCTAACTATGGCTACACCTTC TRBV7-9 - - TRBJ1-2
CASSAGQGNTEAFF TGTGCCAGCAGCGCGGGACAGGGGAACACTGAAGCTTTCTTT TRBV7-3 - TRBD1 TRBJ1-1
CAISPLIDSNEQFF TGTGCCATCAGTCCCCTCATTGACAGCAATGAGCAGTTCTTC TRBV10-3 - - TRBJ2-1
CASRKEAYSYNSPLHF TGTGCCAGCAGAAAAGAGGCGTACTCCTATAATTCACCCCTCCACTTT TRBV28 - - TRBJ1-6
CASSRTSGGAGEQFF TGCGCCAGCAGCCGGACTAGCGGGGGGGCAGGTGAGCAGTTCTTC TRBV5-1 - TRBD2 TRBJ2-1
CASSLVGQPARDGYTF TGCGCCAGCAGCTTGGTGGGACAGCCCGCGAGGGATGGCTACACCTTC TRBV5-1 - TRBD1 TRBJ1-2
CASSIVGARPSKLFF TGTGCCAGTAGTATAGTAGGGGCAAGGCCGTCAAAACTGTTTTTT TRBV19 - - TRBJ1-4
CASSIPRTGGTDTQYF TGTGCCAGCAGCATCCCAAGGACAGGTGGCACAGATACGCAGTATTTT TRBV5-5 few TRBD1 TRBJ2-3
CASSQGRARRNTIYF TGTGCCAGCAGCCAAGGCAGGGCTAGGAGAAACACCATATATTTT TRBV14 few - TRBJ1-3
CASTHGRGGGYTF TGTGCCAGCACCCACGGCAGGGGCGGCGGCTACACCTTC TRBV12-3/TRBV12-4 - - TRBJ1-2
CASSWTRVNTQYF TGCGCCAGCAGCTGGACACGAGTGAATACGCAGTATTTT TRBV5-1 - - TRBJ2-3
CASSEAQGAYQPQHF TGTGCCAGCAGTGAGGCACAGGGGGCGTATCAGCCCCAGCATTTT TRBV2 - TRBD1 TRBJ1-5
CASSSPGMQFF TGTGCCAGCAGCTCGCCGGGAATGCAGTTCTTC TRBV3-1/TRBV3-2 - - TRBJ2-1
CASSAGRDIVATNEKLFF TGTGCCAGCAGCGCAGGCCGGGACATAGTTGCAACTAATGAAAAACTGTTTTTT TRBV9 once - TRBJ1-4
CASSPYGQSTDTQYF TGTGCCAGCAGTCCTTATGGACAGTCCACAGATACGCAGTATTTT TRBV6-4 - - TRBJ2-3
CSVDITGLNTEAFF TGCAGCGTTGACATAACAGGGTTGAACACTGAAGCTTTCTTT TRBV29-1 - - TRBJ1-1
CASSQDQTGRGSHEQYF TGCGCCAGCAGCCAAGATCAAACAGGCAGGGGGTCCCACGAGCAGTACTTC TRBV4-3 - TRBD1 TRBJ2-7
CASSLFRPAGSLAFF TGTGCCAGCAGTTTATTTCGGCCGGCAGGGTCTTTGGCTTTCTTT TRBV28 - - TRBJ1-1
CASSLGQGGNEKLFF TGTGCCAGCAGCTTGGGACAGGGCGGTAATGAAAAACTGTTTTTT TRBV7-6 - TRBD1 TRBJ1-4
CASRPAGGSGEQFF TGTGCCAGTAGACCGGCAGGGGGGTCGGGAGAGCAGTTCTTC TRBV19 - - TRBJ2-1
CASTQGEYGYTF TGTGCCAGTACCCAGGGCGAATATGGCTACACCTTC TRBV19 - - TRBJ1-2
CASSQMGASNQPQHF TGTGCCAGCAGCCAAATGGGGGCCAGCAATCAGCCCCAGCATTTT TRBV3-1/TRBV3-2 - - TRBJ1-5
CASSSRGTRDRDYGYTF TGTGCCAGCAGCTCCAGGGGAACTCGAGACAGAGACTATGGCTACACCTTC TRBV7-9 - - TRBJ1-2
CASSQEAQIYGYTF TGTGCCAGCAGCCAAGAGGCACAGATCTATGGCTACACCTTC TRBV14 - - TRBJ1-2
CASSMGQGLGNTIYF TGCGCCAGCAGCATGGGACAGGGGCTTGGAAACACCATATATTTT TRBV5-1 - TRBD1 TRBJ1-3
CASSRRLADTDTQYF TGTGCCAGTAGTAGAAGACTAGCGGATACAGATACGCAGTATTTT TRBV19 - TRBD2 TRBJ2-3